Here is one T cell receptor beta chain with its context. These data belong to a study of blood T cell repertoires in COVID-19. Study summary: Samples came from the United States, Italy and Spain, spanning acute and convalescent COVID-19. T cells, B-cell-depleted T cells, or PBMCs supplied cDNA or gDNA.

Authors' methods: From reference gene primer amplification, estimates of nucleated cell counts were derived. Profiled with immunoSEQ multiplex PCR; TCRdb holds only in-frame clones, not every one. That table supplies the V and J calls and clone size; D and trimming were determined from the DNA. The sample shows 250,000 to 300,000 clones, about nine tenths of them seen only once. Seattle's enrolled individuals joined amid active infection and were then monitored longitudinally. CDR1 and CDR2 (germline): SEHNR, FQNEAQ (reference sequence). Deletions cut 6 bases from V and 0 bases from J, with 6 bases between. This CDR3 spans 13 amino acids.

Sequencing used peripheral blood. The clonotype was recovered from a woman aged 25 to 45 with COVID-19, enrolled during active disease. This chain uses TRBV7-9 with TRBJ1-3; unclear D gene. The CDR3 is CASRQFSGNTIYF. DNA for the CDR3: TGTGCCAGCAGACAGTTCTCTGGAAACACCATATATTTT.